This TCR beta chain is from a study of neoadjuvant anti-PD-1 for oral cavity cancer. V lost 3 bases and J 3 bases, leaving 6 bases between the germline ends. The CDR3 has 11 amino acids. Germline lookup yields CDR1 GTSNPN and CDR2 SVGIG (reference sequence). Comments on this clone: Its antigen is unidentified.

Profiled with immunoSEQ multiplex PCR; TCRdb holds only in-frame clones, not every one. There are some 7,400 clones in the sample; around 46% occur only once, and around 10% lies in the top ten. The study, taken as a whole, reports: TCR analyses covered only a few patients per response group.

This chain links TRBV30 with TRBJ2-7; D not resolved. This clonotype was sampled from a person aged 35-79 years with oral cavity squamous cell carcinoma. The specimen was tumor tissue, collected before nivolumab (anti-PD-1) treatment. Here the CDR3 reads CAWRAVYEQYF. CDR3 coding DNA: TGTGCCTGGAGGGCAGTCTACGAGCAGTACTTC.